Many counts were recorded for the clone carrying this T cell receptor beta chain. Its antigen is not known. Specified time point: persistent/refractory GD, antithyroid drugs over 5 years with positive TRAb. Preparation of the TCR library used RNA extracted from PBMCs. Blood from the periphery, nine milliliters in all, was drawn into EDTA tubes. Trimming cost V 0 bases and J 2 bases; bases outside gene matches: 7. In germline, CDR1 is MNHEY, CDR2 SVGAGI. CDR3 length equals 18 residues. Sequencing libraries for TCR beta were prepared with iRepertoire HTBI primers and Arm-PCR of CDR3 regions. TCRdb reprocessed the multiplex PCR reads with MiXCR, giving one entry per CDR3 protein. This sample has about 460,000 distinct CDR3 sequences, with approximately 22% found just once. The data are from a study of regulatory T cells in long-lasting Graves disease. Regarding the study as a whole: Newly diagnosed patients shared 1,000 or so public clonotypes; persistent patients shared around 2,500. Newly diagnosed Graves' patients exceeded persistent ones in TCR diversity. Persistent disease favored TRBV28, TRBJ1-2 and TRBJ2-5.

This TCR came from a female donor with Graves disease. This sample comprised peripheral blood mononuclear cells (PBMCs), obtained when the disease was refractory, from a patient treated with antithyroid drugs. The chain couples TRBV6-5 to TRBJ2-4, with 10 bases fitting TRBD2. CDR3 nucleotide sequence: TGTGCCAGCAGTTACTCTCCTAGCGGGAGCCGGACCAAAAACATTCAGTACTTC. Protein product: CASSYSPSGSRTKNIQYF.